A single sample gave rise to the 10 T cell receptor beta chains below, sequenced in a study of beta chain features in type 1 diabetes. For these TCRs, the target antigens are not known. Every bit of the isolated RNA underwent reverse transcription, so sequencing read expressed TCRB transcripts. Method: immunoSEQ multiplex PCR; TCRdb's copy keeps in-frame clones and lacks some. The profile shows 680,000 or so clones, roughly 13% of them singletons. Whole-study results and caveats: Type 1 diabetes patients had TCRB CDR3s that were shorter (moderately but significantly so) in all four CD4+ subsets.

The sequenced material came from naive CD4+ T cells from blood. All receptors come from a man between 18 and 35 years old with type 1 diabetes.

This clone was seen a handful of times. This sequence joins TRBV21-1 and TRBJ2-3; TRBD2, the D gene given by the table, was not confirmed from the DNA. TRBV21-1 has pseudogene status. This CDR3 comprises 10 residues. The CDR3 spells CASSRRGAYF. The CDR3 nucleotides read TGTGCCAGCAGCCGGCGCGGGGCGTATTTT.

The rearrangement links TRBV5-6 to TRBJ1-1; the match to TRBD1 covers 9 bases. The J segment lost 5 bases and the V segment lost 0 bases, leaving 5 bases of the junction unmatched. This CDR3 has 15 amino acids. Germline assignment: CDR1 SGHDT and CDR2 YYEEEE. The chain's CDR3 is CASSLGGQGETEAFF. The CDR3 DNA reads as TGTGCCAGCAGCTTGGGGGGACAGGGAGAAACTGAAGCTTTCTTT. The complete variable domain, with remaining parts taken from reference TRBV5-6 and TRBJ1-1, reads DAGVTQSPTHLIKTRGQQVTLRCSPKSGHDTVSWYQQALGQGPQFIFQYYEEEERQRGNFPDRFSGHQFPNYSSELNVNALLLGDSALYLCASSLGGQGETEAFFGQGTRLTVV.

This clone was picked up a small number of times. V usage is TRBV4-1 and J usage is TRBJ1-4, with unresolved D. Germline CDR1 and CDR2: MGHRA and YSYEKL. Trimming pared 3 bases from V and 4 bases from J, leaving 6 bases between. The CDR3 runs to 13 residues. CDR3: CASSQAYNEKLFF. The CDR3 DNA reads as TGCGCCAGCAGCCAGGCCTATAATGAAAAACTGTTTTTT.

Comment on this clone: Other DNA sequences in this sample translate to the same CDR3. The V gene is TRBV9, the J gene TRBJ2-3; D ambiguous. This CDR3 is 12 amino acids long. Germline V gene sequence: CDR1 SGDLS, CDR2 YYNGEE. V dropped 1 base and J dropped 3 bases, with 3 bases sitting between them. CDR3 DNA: TGTGCCAGCAGCGTAAGTACAGATACGCAGTATTTT. Translated: CASSVSTDTQYF.

The gene calls are TRBV9 and TRBJ1-4; 11 bases fit TRBD1. After removal of 3 bases from V and 5 bases from J, the junction contained 3 bases not matched to a gene. Per germline, CDR1 SGDLS and CDR2 YYNGEE. The CDR3 is made up of 15 amino acids. The CDR3 DNA sequence: TGTGCCAGCAGCGAGAGGACAGGGGGCAATGAAAAACTGTTTTTT. Encoded protein: CASSERTGGNEKLFF.

This clone appeared a few times. V gene TRBV5-1 combines with J gene TRBJ2-5, with 7 bases fitting TRBD2. The V gene's germline CDR1 is SGHRS and CDR2 YFSETQ. The CDR3 is 15 amino acids. With 5 bases clipped from V and 1 base from J, the junction kept 8 bases outside the gene matches. In DNA form, the CDR3 reads TGCGCCAGCAGTATGAAGGCTAGCGGCCAAGAGACCCAGTACTTC. Translating it yields CASSMKASGQETQYF.

There are a few counts of this clone. This chain uses TRBV6-6 with TRBJ1-1; 8 bases agree with TRBD1. The CDR3 sequence is 15 residues long. CDR1 is MNHNY, CDR2 SVGAGI, per germline (reference sequence). The ends lost 2 bases at V and 3 bases at J; junction bases unmatched: 5. This CDR3 is CASSYPGGEDTEAFF. The CDR3 nucleotides are TGTGCCAGCAGTTACCCAGGGGGCGAGGACACTGAAGCTTTCTTT.

This clone appeared a few times. The CDR3 DNA reads TGTGCCAGCAGTTTATCGCTGCAGTCTGGGGCAGGGATGGACTACGAGCAGTACTTC. Translating gives CASSLSLQSGAGMDYEQYF. V usage is TRBV28 and J usage is TRBJ2-7, with a weak D call TRBD1 (5 bases). This CDR3 has 19 amino acids. In germline, CDR1 is MDHEN, CDR2 SYDVKM. V was trimmed by 1 base and J by 3 bases, leaving 25 bases between them.

V and J are TRBV18 and TRBJ1-1, with TRBD1 matching 8 bases. With 6 bases clipped from V and 3 bases from J, the junction kept 9 bases outside the gene matches. The germline V gene has CDR1 KGHSH and CDR2 LQKENI. The CDR3 totals 15 residues. The CDR3 DNA is TGTGCCAGCTCCCGAGACAGGGGTAGGGACACTGAAGCTTTCTTT. This encodes CASSRDRGRDTEAFF.

This clone was observed a handful of times. The chain carries TRBV27 and TRBJ1-4; possible D gene TRBD1, 6 bases. The germline V and J ends were trimmed by 5 bases and 0 bases, with 10 bases remaining between them. CDR1 is MNHEY and CDR2 is SMNVEV in the germline V gene (reference sequence). The CDR3 is 15 amino acids. The CDR3 region has the DNA TGTGCCAGCAGTCCGGACAGCTCAACTAATGAAAAACTGTTTTTT. Its protein product is CASSPDSSTNEKLFF.